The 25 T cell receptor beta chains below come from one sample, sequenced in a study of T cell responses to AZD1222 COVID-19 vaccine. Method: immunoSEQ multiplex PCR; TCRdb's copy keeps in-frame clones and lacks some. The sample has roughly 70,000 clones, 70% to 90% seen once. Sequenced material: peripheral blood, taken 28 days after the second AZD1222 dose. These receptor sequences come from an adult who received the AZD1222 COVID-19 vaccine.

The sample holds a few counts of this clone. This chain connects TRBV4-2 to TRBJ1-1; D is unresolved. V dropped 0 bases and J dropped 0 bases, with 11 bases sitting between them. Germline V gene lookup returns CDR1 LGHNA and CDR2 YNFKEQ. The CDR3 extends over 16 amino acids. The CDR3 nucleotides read TGTGCCAGCAGCCAAGAGGGCGGTCGAATGAACACTGAAGCTTTCTTT. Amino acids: CASSQEGGRMNTEAFF.

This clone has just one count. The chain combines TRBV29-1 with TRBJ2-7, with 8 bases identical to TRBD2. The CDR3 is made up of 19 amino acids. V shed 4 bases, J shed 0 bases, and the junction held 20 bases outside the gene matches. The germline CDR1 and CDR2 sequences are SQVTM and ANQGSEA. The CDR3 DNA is TGCAGCGTTGTACCTTCGGCGGGAGGAACCCAGTGGGGCTCCTACGAGCAGTACTTC. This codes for CSVVPSAGGTQWGSYEQYF.

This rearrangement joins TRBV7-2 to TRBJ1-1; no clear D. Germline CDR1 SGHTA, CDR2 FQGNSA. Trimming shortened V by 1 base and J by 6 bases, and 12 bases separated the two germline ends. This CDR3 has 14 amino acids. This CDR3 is CASSLERSRAEAFF. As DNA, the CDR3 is TGTGCCAGCAGCTTAGAAAGAAGTCGGGCTGAAGCTTTCTTT.

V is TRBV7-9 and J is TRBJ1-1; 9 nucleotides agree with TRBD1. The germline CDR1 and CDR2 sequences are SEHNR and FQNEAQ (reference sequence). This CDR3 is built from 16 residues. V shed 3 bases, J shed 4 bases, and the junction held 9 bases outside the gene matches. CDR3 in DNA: TGTGCCAGCAGCTTTATGCCGGGACAGGGCGCCACTGAAGCTTTCTTT. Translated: CASSFMPGQGATEAFF.

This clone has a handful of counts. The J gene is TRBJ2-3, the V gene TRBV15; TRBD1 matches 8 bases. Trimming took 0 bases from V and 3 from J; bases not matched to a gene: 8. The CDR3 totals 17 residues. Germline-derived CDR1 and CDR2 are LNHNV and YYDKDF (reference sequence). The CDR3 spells CATSRDGWTGRTDTQYF. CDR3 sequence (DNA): TGTGCCACCAGCAGAGATGGGTGGACAGGGAGGACAGATACGCAGTATTTT. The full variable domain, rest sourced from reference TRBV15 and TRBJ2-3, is DAMVIQNPRYQVTQFGKPVTLSCSQTLNHNVMYWYQQKSSQAPKLLFHYYDKDFNNEADTPDNFQSRRPNTSFCFLDIRSPGLGDTAMYLCATSRDGWTGRTDTQYFGPGTRLTVL.

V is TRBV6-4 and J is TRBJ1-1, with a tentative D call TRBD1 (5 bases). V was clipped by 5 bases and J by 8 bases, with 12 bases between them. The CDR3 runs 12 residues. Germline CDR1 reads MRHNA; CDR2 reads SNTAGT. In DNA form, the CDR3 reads TGTGCCAGCAGTAACCGGCGGGGGGAAGCTTTCTTT. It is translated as CASSNRRGEAFF.

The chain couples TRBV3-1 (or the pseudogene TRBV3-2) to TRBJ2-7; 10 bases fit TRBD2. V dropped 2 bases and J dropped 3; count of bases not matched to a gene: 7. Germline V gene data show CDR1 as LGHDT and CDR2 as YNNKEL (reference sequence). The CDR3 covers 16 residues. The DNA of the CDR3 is TGTGCCAGCAGCCAATGGCTAGCGGGAGTTATCTACGAGCAGTACTTC. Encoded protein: CASSQWLAGVIYEQYF.

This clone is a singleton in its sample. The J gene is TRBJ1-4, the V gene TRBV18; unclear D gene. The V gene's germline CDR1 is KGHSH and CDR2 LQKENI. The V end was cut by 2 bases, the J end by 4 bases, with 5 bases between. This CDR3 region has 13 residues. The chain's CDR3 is CASSPRDNEKLFF. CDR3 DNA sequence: TGTGCCAGCTCACCAAGGGATAATGAAAAACTGTTTTTT. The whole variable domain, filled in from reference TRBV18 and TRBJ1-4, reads NAGVMQNPRHLVRRRGQEARLRCSPMKGHSHVYWYRQLPEEGLKFMVYLQKENIIDESGMPKERFSAEFPKEGPSILRIQQVVRGDSAAYFCASSPRDNEKLFFGSGTQLSVL.

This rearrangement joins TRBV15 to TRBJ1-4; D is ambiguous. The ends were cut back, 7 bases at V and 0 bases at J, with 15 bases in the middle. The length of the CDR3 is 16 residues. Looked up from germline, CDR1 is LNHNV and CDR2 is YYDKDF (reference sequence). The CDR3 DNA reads TGTGCCACCACCCCGGGGAGTATTGCAACTAATGAAAAACTGTTTTTT. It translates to CATTPGSIATNEKLFF. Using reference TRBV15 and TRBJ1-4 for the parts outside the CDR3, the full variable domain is DAMVIQNPRYQVTQFGKPVTLSCSQTLNHNVMYWYQQKSSQAPKLLFHYYDKDFNNEADTPDNFQSRRPNTSFCFLDIRSPGLGDTAMYLCATTPGSIATNEKLFFGSGTQLSVL.

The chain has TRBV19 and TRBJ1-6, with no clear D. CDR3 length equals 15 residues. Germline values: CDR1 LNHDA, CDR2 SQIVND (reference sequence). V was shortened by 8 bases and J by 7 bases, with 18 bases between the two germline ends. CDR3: CASSPPGPRNSPLHF. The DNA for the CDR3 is TGTGCCAGTTCTCCCCCTGGACCGAGGAATTCACCCCTCCACTTT.

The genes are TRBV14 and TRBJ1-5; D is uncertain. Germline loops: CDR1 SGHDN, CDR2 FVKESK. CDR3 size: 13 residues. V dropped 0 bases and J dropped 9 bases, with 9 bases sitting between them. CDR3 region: CASSQDFAGPQHF. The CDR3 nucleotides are TGTGCCAGCAGCCAAGATTTCGCAGGGCCCCAGCATTTT.

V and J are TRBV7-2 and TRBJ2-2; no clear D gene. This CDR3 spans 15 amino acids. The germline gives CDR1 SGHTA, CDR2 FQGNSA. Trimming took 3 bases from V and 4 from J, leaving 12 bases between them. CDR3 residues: CASSFGAGLTGELFF. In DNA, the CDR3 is TGTGCCAGCAGCTTTGGTGCAGGCCTCACCGGGGAGCTGTTTTTT.

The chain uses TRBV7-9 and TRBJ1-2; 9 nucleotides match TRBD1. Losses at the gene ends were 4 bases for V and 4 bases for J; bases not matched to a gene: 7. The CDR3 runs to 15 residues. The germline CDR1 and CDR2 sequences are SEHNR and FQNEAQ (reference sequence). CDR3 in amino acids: CASSSPGQGGYGYTF. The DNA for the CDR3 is TGTGCCAGCAGCTCCCCGGGACAGGGTGGCTATGGCTACACCTTC. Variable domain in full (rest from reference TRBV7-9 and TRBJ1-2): DTGVSQNPRHKITKRGQNVTFRCDPISEHNRLYWYRQTLGQGPEFLTYFQNEAQLEKSRLLSDRFSAERPKGSFSTLEIQRTEQGDSAMYLCASSSPGQGGYGYTFGSGTRLTVV.

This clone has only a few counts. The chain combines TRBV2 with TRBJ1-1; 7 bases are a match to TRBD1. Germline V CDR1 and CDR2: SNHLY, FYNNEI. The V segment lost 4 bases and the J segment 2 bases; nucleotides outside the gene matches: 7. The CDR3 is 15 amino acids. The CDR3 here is CASSVENRGNTEAFF. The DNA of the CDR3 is TGTGCCAGCAGTGTCGAAAACAGGGGAAACACTGAAGCTTTCTTT.

The CDR3, as DNA: TGTGCCAGTAGACCCACAGGGGTTAACACTGAAGCTTTCTTT. Translation gives CASRPTGVNTEAFF. This sequence joins TRBV19 and TRBJ1-1; 7 bases agree with TRBD1. Unmatched junction bases numbered 6, after V lost 6 bases and J lost 2 bases. This CDR3 has 14 amino acids. Germline V gene lookup returns CDR1 LNHDA and CDR2 SQIVND (reference sequence).

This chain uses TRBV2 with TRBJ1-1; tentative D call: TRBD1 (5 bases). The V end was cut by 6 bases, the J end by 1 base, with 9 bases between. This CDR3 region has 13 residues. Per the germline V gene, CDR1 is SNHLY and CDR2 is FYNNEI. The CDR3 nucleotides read TGTGCCAGCAGAAAGACAGAGAACACTGAAGCTTTCTTT. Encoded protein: CASRKTENTEAFF. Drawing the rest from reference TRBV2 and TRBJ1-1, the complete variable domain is EPEVTQTPSHQVTQMGQEVILRCVPISNHLYFYWYRQILGQKVEFLVSFYNNEISEKSEIFDDQFSVERPDGSNFTLKIRSTKLEDSAMYFCASRKTENTEAFFGQGTRLTVV.

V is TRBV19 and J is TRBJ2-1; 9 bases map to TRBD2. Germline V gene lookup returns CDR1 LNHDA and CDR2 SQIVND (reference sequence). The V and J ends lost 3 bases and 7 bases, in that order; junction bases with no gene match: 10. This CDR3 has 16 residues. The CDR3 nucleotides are TGTGCCAGTAGTATCAAGGGCAGCGGGAGGTTTAATGAGCAGTTCTTC. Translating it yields CASSIKGSGRFNEQFF. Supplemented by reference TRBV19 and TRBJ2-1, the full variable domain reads DGGITQSPKYLFRKEGQNVTLSCEQNLNHDAMYWYRQDPGQGLRLIYYSQIVNDFQKGDIAEGYSVSREKKESFPLTVTSAQKNPTAFYLCASSIKGSGRFNEQFFGPGTRLTVL.

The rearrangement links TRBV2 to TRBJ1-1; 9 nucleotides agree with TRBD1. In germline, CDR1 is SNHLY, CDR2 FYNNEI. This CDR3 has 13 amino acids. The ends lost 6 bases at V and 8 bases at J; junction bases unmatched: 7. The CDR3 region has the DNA TGTGCCAGCAGGGACAGGGGACTACTCGAAGCTTTCTTT. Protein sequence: CASRDRGLLEAFF. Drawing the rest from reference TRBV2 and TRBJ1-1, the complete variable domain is EPEVTQTPSHQVTQMGQEVILRCVPISNHLYFYWYRQILGQKVEFLVSFYNNEISEKSEIFDDQFSVERPDGSNFTLKIRSTKLEDSAMYFCASRDRGLLEAFFGQGTRLTVV.

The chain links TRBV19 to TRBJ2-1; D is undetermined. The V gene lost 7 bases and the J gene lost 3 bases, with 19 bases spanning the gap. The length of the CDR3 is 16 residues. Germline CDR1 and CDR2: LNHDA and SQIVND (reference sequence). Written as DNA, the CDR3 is TGTGCCAGTATCAAGGAGCCGGGCGACCTCTACAATGAGCAGTTCTTC. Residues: CASIKEPGDLYNEQFF.

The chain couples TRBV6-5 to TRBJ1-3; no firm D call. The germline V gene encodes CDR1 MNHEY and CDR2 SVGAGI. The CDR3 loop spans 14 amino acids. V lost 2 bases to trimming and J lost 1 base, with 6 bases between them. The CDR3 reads CASSYKRSGNTIYF. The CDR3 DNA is TGTGCCAGCAGTTACAAACGTTCTGGAAACACCATATATTTT.

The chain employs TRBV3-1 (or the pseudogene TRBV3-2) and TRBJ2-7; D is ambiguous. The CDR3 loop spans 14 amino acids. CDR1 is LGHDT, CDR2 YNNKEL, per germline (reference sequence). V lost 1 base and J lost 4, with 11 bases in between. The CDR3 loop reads CASSQGLEPYEQYF. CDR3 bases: TGTGCCAGCAGCCAAGGGCTAGAACCTTACGAGCAGTACTTC.

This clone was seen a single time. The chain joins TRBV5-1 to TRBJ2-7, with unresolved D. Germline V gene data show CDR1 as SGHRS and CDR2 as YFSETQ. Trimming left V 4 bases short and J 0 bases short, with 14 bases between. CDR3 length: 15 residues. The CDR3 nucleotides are TGCGCCAGCAGCCTGGGTACCCCATTCTCCTACGAGCAGTACTTC. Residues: CASSLGTPFSYEQYF.

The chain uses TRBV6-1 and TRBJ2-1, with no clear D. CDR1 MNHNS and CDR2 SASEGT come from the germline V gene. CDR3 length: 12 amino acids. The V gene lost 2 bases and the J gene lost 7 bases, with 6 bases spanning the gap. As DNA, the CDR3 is TGTGCCAGCAGTGAAACAGCAAATGAGCAGTTCTTC. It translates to CASSETANEQFF.

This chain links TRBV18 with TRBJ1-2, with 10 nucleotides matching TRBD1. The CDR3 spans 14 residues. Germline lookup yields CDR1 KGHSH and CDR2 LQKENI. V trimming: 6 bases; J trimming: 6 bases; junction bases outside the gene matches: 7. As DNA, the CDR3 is TGTGCCAGCTCGCACGCCGGGACAGGGGATGGCTACACCTTC. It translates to CASSHAGTGDGYTF.

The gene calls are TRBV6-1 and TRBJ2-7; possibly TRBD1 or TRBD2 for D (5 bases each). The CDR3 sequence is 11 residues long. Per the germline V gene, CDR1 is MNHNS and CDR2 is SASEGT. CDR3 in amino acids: CASQRGYEQYF. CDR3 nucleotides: TGTGCAAGTCAGAGGGGCTACGAGCAGTACTTC.